These 20 T cell receptor beta chains were sequenced from one sample in a study of cytomegalovirus exposure and HLA in healthy donors. PCR used 60 Vbeta primers and 13 Jbeta primers. TCRdb's table, derived via immunoSEQ multiplex PCR, lists solely in-frame clones and lacks some. The data contain fewer than 250,000 clones, nearly 80% of them seen just once; the ten biggest clones take up about 1.7%. The sequenced material came from PBMCs. These receptors were collected from a male donor in good health and CMV-seronegative.

This chain uses TRBV5-4 with TRBJ2-7; 9 bases are shared with TRBD1. Germline-derived CDR1 and CDR2 are SGHNT and YYREEE (reference sequence). V gave up 0 bases and J gave up 2 bases; unmatched junction bases: 6. The CDR3 contains 16 residues. For the CDR3, the DNA is TGTGCCAGCAGCTTGGGAGGGACAGGGCAGCCCTACGAGCAGTACTTC. It encodes CASSLGGTGQPYEQYF.

This clone has just a few counts. The chain employs TRBV5-1 and TRBJ1-1; 7 nucleotides line up with TRBD1. The V gene's germline CDR1 is SGHRS and CDR2 YFSETQ. V lost 4 bases to trimming and J lost 4 bases; unmatched junction nucleotides: 13. CDR3 length equals 16 residues. CDR3 sequence: CASSTGQDGVGTEAFF. The CDR3 DNA reads as TGCGCCAGCAGCACCGGACAGGACGGGGTCGGCACTGAAGCTTTCTTT.

The chain combines TRBV28 with TRBJ1-1, with D perhaps matching TRBD1 (5 bases). The ends were cut back, 5 bases at V and 4 bases at J, with 20 bases in the middle. CDR1 is MDHEN and CDR2 is SYDVKM in the germline V gene. The CDR3 is 16 residues long. The CDR3 region is CASSPAGGAAVTEAFF. DNA of the CDR3: TGTGCCAGCAGTCCCGCCGGAGGGGCGGCCGTCACTGAAGCTTTCTTT. Based on the CDR3 plus reference TRBV28 and TRBJ1-1, the full variable domain is DVKVTQSSRYLVKRTGEKVFLECVQDMDHENMFWYRQDPGLGLRLIYFSYDVKMKEKGDIPEGYSVSREKKERFSLILESASTNQTSMYLCASSPAGGAAVTEAFFGQGTRLTVV.

V gene TRBV27 combines with J gene TRBJ2-6, with 7 bases that match TRBD1. The CDR3 spans 15 residues. V shed 5 bases, J shed 7 bases, and the junction held 8 bases outside the gene matches. Germline V lookup: CDR1 MNHEY, CDR2 SMNVEV (reference sequence). This CDR3 is CASSGQVGDANVLTF. The CDR3 DNA reads as TGTGCCAGCAGTGGACAGGTGGGGGATGCCAACGTCCTGACTTTC.

V usage is TRBV5-5 and J usage is TRBJ2-1; 9 bases are a match to TRBD2. Trimming cost V 1 base and J 3 bases; bases outside gene matches: 5. The germline V gene has CDR1 SGHKS and CDR2 YYEKEE (reference sequence). This CDR3 is 16 amino acids long. CDR3 nucleotides: TGTGCCAGCAGCTTGCCCAGCGGGGGGCTCTACAATGAGCAGTTCTTC. Translation: CASSLPSGGLYNEQFF.

This rearrangement joins TRBV27 to TRBJ2-1, with 11 bases lining up with TRBD2. Germline CDR1 reads MNHEY; CDR2 reads SMNVEV (reference sequence). V dropped 6 bases and J dropped 7; count of bases not matched to a gene: 2. The CDR3 is 13 amino acids. DNA for the CDR3: TGTGCCAGCAGACTAGCGGGAGAAAATGAGCAGTTCTTC. It yields the protein CASRLAGENEQFF.

The J gene is TRBJ2-7, the V gene TRBV6-5, with D possibly being TRBD1 (6 bases). CDR3 length: 14 residues. From germline, CDR1 is MNHEY and CDR2 SVGAGI. Trimming cost V 7 bases and J 4 bases, with 17 bases left between them. DNA of the CDR3: TGTGCCAGCACACAGGGACACCTCCATTACGAGCAGTACTTC. Its translation: CASTQGHLHYEQYF.

V usage is TRBV5-6 and J usage is TRBJ1-1, with TRBD1 as a possible D gene (6 bases). V was cut by 3 bases and J by 8 bases, with 8 bases left in between. The germline CDR1 and CDR2 sequences are SGHDT and YYEEEE. This CDR3 contains 11 residues. CDR3 loop: CASSYTGEAFF. The CDR3 coding sequence is TGTGCCAGCAGCTATACAGGGGAAGCTTTCTTT. The whole variable domain, remainder taken from reference TRBV5-6 and TRBJ1-1, is DAGVTQSPTHLIKTRGQQVTLRCSPKSGHDTVSWYQQALGQGPQFIFQYYEEEERQRGNFPDRFSGHQFPNYSSELNVNALLLGDSALYLCASSYTGEAFFGQGTRLTVV.

The chain employs TRBV25-1 and TRBJ2-3; a possible D gene is TRBD2 (6 bases). From germline, CDR1 is MGHDK and CDR2 SYGVNS. The ends were cut back, 6 bases at V and 2 bases at J, with 18 bases in the middle. This CDR3 is built from 16 residues. The CDR3 bases are TGTGCCAGCAGCGGGGGTCACACACGCCACACAGATACGCAGTATTTT. Its protein product is CASSGGHTRHTDTQYF.

The V gene is TRBV28, the J gene TRBJ2-2; D gene ambiguous. The CDR3 is 16 amino acids. The V end was cut by 5 bases, the J end by 6 bases, with 19 bases between. Germline-derived CDR1 and CDR2 are MDHEN and SYDVKM. CDR3 residues: CASSPTVDGQPGELFF. Here the CDR3 DNA reads TGTGCCAGCAGTCCAACGGTAGATGGGCAGCCCGGGGAGCTGTTTTTT.

V gene TRBV14 combines with J gene TRBJ2-1; TRBD1 might be the D (6 bases). The CDR3 has 15 amino acids. In germline, CDR1 is SGHDN, CDR2 FVKESK. The V end was cut by 4 bases, the J end by 6 bases, with 16 bases between. CDR3 DNA sequence: TGTGCCAGCAGCCGAAAAGGGGGACCAGCCAATGAGCAGTTCTTC. Translated: CASSRKGGPANEQFF.

J is TRBJ1-1 and V is TRBV11-2, with D possibly being TRBD1 (5 bases). The CDR3 is 16 amino acids. Germline values: CDR1 SGHAT, CDR2 FQNNGV. The V and J ends lost 0 bases and 2 bases respectively, with 13 bases between them. The CDR3 DNA sequence: TGTGCCAGCAGCTTAGATGGGTGGGGCACCAACACTGAAGCTTTCTTT. Protein sequence: CASSLDGWGTNTEAFF.

The J gene is TRBJ2-5, the V gene TRBV5-1, with 10 bases aligning to TRBD1. Trimming took 3 bases from V and 5 from J; bases not matched to a gene: 16. The germline gives CDR1 SGHRS, CDR2 YFSETQ. The CDR3 length is 18 residues. The CDR3 DNA sequence: TGCGCCAGCAGCTCATTCTCCTCCGGGACAGGGGATTTGGAGACCCAGTACTTC. This translates into CASSSFSSGTGDLETQYF.

The chain carries TRBV7-8 and TRBJ1-5, with D possibly being TRBD1 (6 bases). Germline CDR1 and CDR2: SGHVS and FQNEAQ. V was clipped by 5 bases and J by 7 bases, with 12 bases between them. The CDR3 is 13 residues long. The CDR3: CASSPDRSQPQHF. CDR3 coding DNA: TGTGCCAGCAGCCCAGACAGGAGCCAGCCCCAGCATTTT.

The CDR3 spells CAIRPGVEGEQYF. CDR3 nucleotide sequence: TGTGCCATCAGACCAGGGGTTGAAGGCGAGCAGTACTTC. V usage is TRBV10-3 and J usage is TRBJ2-7; maybe TRBD1 (6 bases). Looked up from germline, CDR1 is ENHRY and CDR2 is SYGVKD. Trimming took off 6 bases at V and 6 bases at J, with 15 bases between the two ends. The CDR3 runs to 13 residues.

This chain links TRBV9 with TRBJ2-1, with 9 bases identical to TRBD1. The CDR3 runs 14 residues. CDR1 is SGDLS and CDR2 is YYNGEE in the germline V gene. V lost 3 bases, J lost 8 bases, and 6 bases stayed unmatched. CDR3 protein: CASSAKTGGYEQFF. The DNA of the CDR3 is TGTGCCAGCAGCGCGAAGACAGGGGGATATGAGCAGTTCTTC. Based on the CDR3 plus reference TRBV9 and TRBJ2-1, the full variable domain is DSGVTQTPKHLITATGQRVTLRCSPRSGDLSVYWYQQSLDQGLQFLIQYYNGEERAKGNILERFSAQQFPDLHSELNLSSLELGDSALYFCASSAKTGGYEQFFGPGTRLTVL.

A remark on this clone: Additional DNA sequences in this sample encode the identical CDR3. The chain has TRBV9 and TRBJ2-3; D unresolved. V was cut by 0 bases and J by 0 bases, with 8 bases left in between. Germline-derived CDR1 and CDR2 are SGDLS and YYNGEE. This CDR3 has 15 amino acids. DNA for the CDR3: TGTGCCAGCAGCGTAGACGGCGGTAGCACAGATACGCAGTATTTT. As protein: CASSVDGGSTDTQYF. The full variable domain, its missing parts supplied by reference TRBV9 and TRBJ2-3, is DSGVTQTPKHLITATGQRVTLRCSPRSGDLSVYWYQQSLDQGLQFLIQYYNGEERAKGNILERFSAQQFPDLHSELNLSSLELGDSALYFCASSVDGGSTDTQYFGPGTRLTVL.

The V and J genes are TRBV5-1 and TRBJ2-1; no reliable D call. CDR3 length: 14 residues. With 0 bases removed from V and 5 bases from J, the gap between germline ends came to 9 bases. CDR1 is SGHRS, CDR2 YFSETQ, per germline. For the CDR3, the DNA is TGCGCCAGCAGCTTGGGAACGACACACAATGAGCAGTTCTTC. As protein: CASSLGTTHNEQFF.

The rearrangement links TRBV27 to TRBJ2-3; 8 bases line up with TRBD2. Germline-derived CDR1 and CDR2 are MNHEY and SMNVEV (reference sequence). V lost 4 bases to trimming and J lost 9 bases; unmatched junction nucleotides: 6. The CDR3 is 13 residues long. CDR3 loop: CASSSGTRRTQYF. The CDR3 region has the DNA TGTGCCAGCAGTTCCGGGACTAGAAGAACGCAGTATTTT.

The gene calls are TRBV9 and TRBJ1-5, with 9 bases lining up with TRBD1. CDR1 is SGDLS and CDR2 is YYNGEE in the germline V gene. V dropped 4 bases and J dropped 3; count of bases not matched to a gene: 8. CDR3 length equals 16 residues. In DNA form, the CDR3 reads TGTGCCAGCAGCACAGGGGACAGGGAAGACAATCAGCCCCAGCATTTT. This encodes CASSTGDREDNQPQHF. Combining the CDR3 with reference TRBV9 and TRBJ1-5 gives the whole variable domain DSGVTQTPKHLITATGQRVTLRCSPRSGDLSVYWYQQSLDQGLQFLIQYYNGEERAKGNILERFSAQQFPDLHSELNLSSLELGDSALYFCASSTGDREDNQPQHFGDGTRLSIL.